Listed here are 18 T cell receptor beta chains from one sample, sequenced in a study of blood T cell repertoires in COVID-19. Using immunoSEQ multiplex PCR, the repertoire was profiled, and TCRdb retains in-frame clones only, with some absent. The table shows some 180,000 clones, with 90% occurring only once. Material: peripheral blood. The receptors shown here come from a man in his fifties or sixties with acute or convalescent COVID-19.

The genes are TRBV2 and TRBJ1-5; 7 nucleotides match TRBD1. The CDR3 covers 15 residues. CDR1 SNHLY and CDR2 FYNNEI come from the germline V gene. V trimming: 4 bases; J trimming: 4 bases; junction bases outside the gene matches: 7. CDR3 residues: CASSGGQGGNQPQHF. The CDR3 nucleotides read TGTGCCAGCAGTGGTGGGCAGGGGGGAAATCAGCCCCAGCATTTT.

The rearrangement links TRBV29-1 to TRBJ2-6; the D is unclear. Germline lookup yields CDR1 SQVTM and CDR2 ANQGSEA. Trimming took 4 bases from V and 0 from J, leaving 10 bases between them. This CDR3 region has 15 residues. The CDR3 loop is CSVAPQNSGANVLTF. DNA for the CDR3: TGCAGCGTTGCGCCTCAGAACTCTGGGGCCAACGTCCTGACTTTC.

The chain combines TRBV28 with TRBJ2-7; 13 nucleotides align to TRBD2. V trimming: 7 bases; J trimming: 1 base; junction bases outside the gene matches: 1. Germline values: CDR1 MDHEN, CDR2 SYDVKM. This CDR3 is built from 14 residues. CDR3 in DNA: TGTGCCAGCACGACTAGCGGGAGGTCCTACGAGCAGTACTTC. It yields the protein CASTTSGRSYEQYF.

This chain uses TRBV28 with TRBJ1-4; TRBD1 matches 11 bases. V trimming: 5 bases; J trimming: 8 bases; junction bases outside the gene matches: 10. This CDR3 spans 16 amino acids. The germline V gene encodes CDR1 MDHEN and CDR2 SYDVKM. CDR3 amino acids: CASSIGQGAVEEKLFF. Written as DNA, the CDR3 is TGTGCCAGCAGTATAGGACAGGGGGCCGTTGAGGAAAAACTGTTTTTT.

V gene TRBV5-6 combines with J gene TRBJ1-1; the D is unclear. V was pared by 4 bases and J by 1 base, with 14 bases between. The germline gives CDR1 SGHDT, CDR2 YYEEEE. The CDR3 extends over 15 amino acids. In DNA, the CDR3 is TGTGCCAGCAGCCCCGCGGTACGGAGGAACACTGAAGCTTTCTTT. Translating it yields CASSPAVRRNTEAFF.

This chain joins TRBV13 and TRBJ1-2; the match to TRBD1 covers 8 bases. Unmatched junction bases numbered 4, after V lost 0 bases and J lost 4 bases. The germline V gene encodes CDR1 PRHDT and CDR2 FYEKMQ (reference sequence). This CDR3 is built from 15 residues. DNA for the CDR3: TGTGCCAGCAGCTTAGGCCTCGGACAGGGCTATGGCTACACCTTC. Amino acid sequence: CASSLGLGQGYGYTF.

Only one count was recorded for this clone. The CDR3 DNA reads as TGTGCCAGCAGCCCAGCTAACTATGGCTACACCTTC. It is translated as CASSPANYGYTF. The chain employs TRBV2 and TRBJ1-2; no reliable D call. The germline V gene encodes CDR1 SNHLY and CDR2 FYNNEI. V was pared by 6 bases and J by 0 bases, with 5 bases between. The CDR3 is made up of 12 amino acids. The whole variable domain, filled in from reference TRBV2 and TRBJ1-2, reads EPEVTQTPSHQVTQMGQEVILRCVPISNHLYFYWYRQILGQKVEFLVSFYNNEISEKSEIFDDQFSVERPDGSNFTLKIRSTKLEDSAMYFCASSPANYGYTFGSGTRLTVV.

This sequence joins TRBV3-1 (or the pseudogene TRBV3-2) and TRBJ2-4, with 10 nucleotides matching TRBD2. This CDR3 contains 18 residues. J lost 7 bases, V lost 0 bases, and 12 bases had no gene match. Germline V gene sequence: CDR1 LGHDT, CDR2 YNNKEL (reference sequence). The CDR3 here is CASSQDPSPGLASNIQYF. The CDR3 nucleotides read TGTGCCAGCAGCCAAGACCCATCACCGGGACTAGCGTCGAACATTCAGTACTTC.

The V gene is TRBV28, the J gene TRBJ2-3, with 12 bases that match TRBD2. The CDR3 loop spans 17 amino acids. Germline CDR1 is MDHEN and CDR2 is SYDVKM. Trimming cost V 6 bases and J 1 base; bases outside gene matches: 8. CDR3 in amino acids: CASSLAGGTAGTDTQYF. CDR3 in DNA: TGTGCCAGCAGCCTAGCGGGGGGGACCGCGGGCACAGATACGCAGTATTTT.

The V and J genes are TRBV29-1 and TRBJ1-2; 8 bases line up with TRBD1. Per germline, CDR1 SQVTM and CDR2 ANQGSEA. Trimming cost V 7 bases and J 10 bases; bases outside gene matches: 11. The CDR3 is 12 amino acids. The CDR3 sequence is CSAPGQGRVYTF. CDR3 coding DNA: TGCAGCGCACCCGGACAGGGAAGGGTCTACACCTTC.

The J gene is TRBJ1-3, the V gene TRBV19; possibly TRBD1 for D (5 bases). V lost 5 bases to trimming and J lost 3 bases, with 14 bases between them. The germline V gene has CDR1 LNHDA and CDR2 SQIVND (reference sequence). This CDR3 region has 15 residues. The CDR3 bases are TGTGCCAGTAGTGCCCGAGACCAGGGTGGAAACACCATATATTTT. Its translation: CASSARDQGGNTIYF.

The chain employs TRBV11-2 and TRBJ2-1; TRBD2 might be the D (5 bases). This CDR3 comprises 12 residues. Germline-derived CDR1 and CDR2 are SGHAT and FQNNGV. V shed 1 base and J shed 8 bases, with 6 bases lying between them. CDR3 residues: CASSLAGYEQFF. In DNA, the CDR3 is TGTGCCAGCAGCTTAGCGGGGTATGAGCAGTTCTTC.

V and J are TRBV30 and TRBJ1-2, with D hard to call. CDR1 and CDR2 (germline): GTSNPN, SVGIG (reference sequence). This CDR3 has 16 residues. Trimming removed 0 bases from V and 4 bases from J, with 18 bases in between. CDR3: CAWSVNLRSSLYGYTF. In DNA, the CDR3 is TGTGCCTGGAGTGTAAATCTCCGTAGTTCTCTCTATGGCTACACCTTC.

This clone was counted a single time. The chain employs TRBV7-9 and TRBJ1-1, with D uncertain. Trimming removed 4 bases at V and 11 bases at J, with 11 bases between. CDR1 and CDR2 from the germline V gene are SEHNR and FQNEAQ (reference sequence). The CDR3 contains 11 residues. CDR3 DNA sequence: TGTGCCAGCAGCTCGGGATTGGAGGCTTTCTTT. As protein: CASSSGLEAFF.

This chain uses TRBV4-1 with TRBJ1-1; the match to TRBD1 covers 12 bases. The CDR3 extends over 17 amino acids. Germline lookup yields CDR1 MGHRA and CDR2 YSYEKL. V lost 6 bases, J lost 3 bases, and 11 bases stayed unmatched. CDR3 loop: CASSLIPGQGADTEAFF. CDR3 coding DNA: TGCGCCAGCAGTCTAATACCGGGACAGGGGGCGGACACTGAAGCTTTCTTT.

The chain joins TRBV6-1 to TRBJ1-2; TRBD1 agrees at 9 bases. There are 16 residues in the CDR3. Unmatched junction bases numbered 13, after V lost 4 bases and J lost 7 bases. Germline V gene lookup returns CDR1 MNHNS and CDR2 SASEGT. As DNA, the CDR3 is TGTGCCAGCAGTGCCGGACAGGGGCCACCCTTGGGTGGCTACACCTTC. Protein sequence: CASSAGQGPPLGGYTF.

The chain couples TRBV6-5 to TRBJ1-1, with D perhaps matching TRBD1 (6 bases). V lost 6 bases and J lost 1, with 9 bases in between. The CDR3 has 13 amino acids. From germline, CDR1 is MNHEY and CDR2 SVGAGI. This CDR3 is CASRRTENTEAFF. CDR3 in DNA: TGTGCCAGCAGAAGGACAGAGAACACTGAAGCTTTCTTT.

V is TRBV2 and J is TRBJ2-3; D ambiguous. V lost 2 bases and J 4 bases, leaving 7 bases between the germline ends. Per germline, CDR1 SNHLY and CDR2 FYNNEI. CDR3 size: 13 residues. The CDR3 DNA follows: TGTGCCAGCAGTGAACGTGGCCCAGATACGCAGTATTTT. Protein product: CASSERGPDTQYF.